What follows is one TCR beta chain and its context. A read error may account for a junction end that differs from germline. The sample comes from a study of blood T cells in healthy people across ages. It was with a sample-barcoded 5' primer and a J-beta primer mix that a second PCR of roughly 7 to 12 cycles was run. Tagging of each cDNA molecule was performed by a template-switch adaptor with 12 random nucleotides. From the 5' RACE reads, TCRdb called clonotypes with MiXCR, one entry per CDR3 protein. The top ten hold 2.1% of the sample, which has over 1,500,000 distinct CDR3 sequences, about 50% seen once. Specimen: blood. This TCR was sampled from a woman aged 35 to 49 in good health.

The CDR3 protein is CASSTSLAGTSYGQYF. For the CDR3, the DNA is TGTGCCAGCAGCACGTCGTTAGCGGGGACCTCCTACGGGCAGTACTTC. J is TRBJ2-7 and V is TRBV9, with 8 bases that match TRBD2. The germline V gene encodes CDR1 SGDLS and CDR2 YYNGEE. This CDR3 has 16 amino acids. Based on the CDR3 plus reference TRBV9 and TRBJ2-7, the full variable domain is DSGVTQTPKHLITATGQRVTLRCSPRSGDLSVYWYQQSLDQGLQFLIQYYNGEERAKGNILERFSAQQFPDLHSELNLSSLELGDSALYFCASSTSLAGTSYGQYFGPGTRLTVT.